The T cell receptor (beta chain) described here comes from a study of STAT5B mutations in CD4+ large granular lymphocyte leukemia. Study-wide background: Among healthy donors, a particular HLA allele went with more CDR3 'QG' motifs. General observations from the study: 8/27 top patient clones versus 2/35 control clones were TRBV06-family. No patients shared main leukemic clonotypes, though about 25% appeared at low frequency elsewhere.

Comment on this clone: As yet, its antigen is unknown.

The survey-level immunoSEQ assay was used. Sequencing used immunoSEQ multiplex PCR; TCRdb keeps in-frame clones, though not all of them. The sample has 20,000 to 25,000 clones; approximately 71% are singletons. This CDR3 is 15 amino acids long. Germline V gives CDR1 MDHEN, CDR2 SYDVKM. V lost 7 bases to trimming and J lost 8 bases, with 24 bases between them. V and J are TRBV28 and TRBJ2-7, with D hard to call. This sequence was found in a human donor in good health. The sample consisted of CD4+ T cells from blood buffy coats. The CDR3 DNA follows: TGTGCCAGCACCCCCGGCATCAGAACGAATAACAAGCAGTACTTC. It yields the protein CASTPGIRTNNKQYF.